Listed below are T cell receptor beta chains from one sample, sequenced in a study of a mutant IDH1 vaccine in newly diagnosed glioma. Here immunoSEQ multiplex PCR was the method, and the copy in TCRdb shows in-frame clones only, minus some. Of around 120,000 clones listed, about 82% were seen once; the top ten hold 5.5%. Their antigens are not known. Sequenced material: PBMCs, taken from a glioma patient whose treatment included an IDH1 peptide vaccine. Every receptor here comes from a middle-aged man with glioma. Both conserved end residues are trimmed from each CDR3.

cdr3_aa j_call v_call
ASRGTSDRETQY TRBJ2-5 TRBV19
ASSSYSPSDRVAENTIY TRBJ1-3 TRBV5-1
AISDNNSANEQF TRBJ2-1 TRBV10-3
ASSFRGRDRNQPQH TRBJ1-5 TRBV28
ASSHPTQGRVETQY TRBJ2-5 TRBV14
ASSQGSGVDQPQH TRBJ1-5 TRBV14
ASSIGAYLGNEQF TRBJ2-1 TRBV19
ASSFPGLPPYEQY TRBJ2-7 TRBV7-2
ASSYSGTEDKNIQY TRBJ2-4 TRBV6-6
ASSLLGVTEAF TRBJ1-1 TRBV7-2
ASSNTGNSPLH TRBJ1-6 TRBV6-5
ASSTTGTSYLT TRBJ2-6 TRBV7-2
AWDRDRGPGQPQH TRBJ1-5 TRBV30
ASSQQWTEETQY TRBJ2-5 TRBV4-1
SGSDRAPLYEQY TRBJ2-7 TRBV29-1
ASSYSGTGGEQF TRBJ2-1 TRBV6-5
ASSRRQGADEKLF TRBJ1-4 TRBV4-3
ASSLFGTPNSPLH TRBJ1-6 TRBV5-5
ASSQRVGTDTQY TRBJ2-3 TRBV4-3
ASSLAGNEQF TRBJ2-1 TRBV5-1
ASSLVGQGAYEQY TRBJ2-7 TRBV11-2
ASSGADSEKLF TRBJ1-4 TRBV5-5
AIRAPRGTQY TRBJ2-5 TRBV21-1
ASRGGTHSSYEQY TRBJ2-7 TRBV6-6